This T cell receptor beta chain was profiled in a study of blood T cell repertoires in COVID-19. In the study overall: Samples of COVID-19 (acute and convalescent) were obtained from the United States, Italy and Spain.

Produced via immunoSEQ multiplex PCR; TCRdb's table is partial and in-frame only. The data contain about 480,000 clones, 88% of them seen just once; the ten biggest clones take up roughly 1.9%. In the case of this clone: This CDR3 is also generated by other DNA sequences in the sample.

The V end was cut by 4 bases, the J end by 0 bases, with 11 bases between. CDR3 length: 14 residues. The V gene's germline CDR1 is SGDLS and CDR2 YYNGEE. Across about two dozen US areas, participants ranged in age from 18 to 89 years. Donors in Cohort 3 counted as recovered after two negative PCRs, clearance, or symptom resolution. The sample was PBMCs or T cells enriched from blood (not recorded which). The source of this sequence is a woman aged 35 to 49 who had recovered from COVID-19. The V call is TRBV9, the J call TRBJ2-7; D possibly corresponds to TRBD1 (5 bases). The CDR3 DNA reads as TGTGCCAGCAGCCCCCGACAGAGCTCCTACGAGCAGTACTTC. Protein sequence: CASSPRQSSYEQYF.